This T cell receptor beta chain originates from a study of beta chain features in type 1 diabetes. Study details: There was similarity between patients and healthy donors in age, gender and cell yields.

Turning to this clone: Its antigen remains unknown.

Sequenced material consisted of expressed TCRB transcripts (all of the isolated RNA was reverse transcribed). Libraries were prepared by immunoSEQ multiplex PCR; TCRdb keeps only in-frame clonotypes and omits some of them. The sample has some 280,000 clones; roughly 13% are singletons. Germline assignment: CDR1 KGHSH and CDR2 LQKENI. V was shortened by 3 bases and J by 5 bases, with 8 bases between the two germline ends. The CDR3 is 12 amino acids. Overall study results and limits: Among all four CD4+ subsets, Type 1 diabetes patients had TCRB CDR3s that were moderately but significantly shorter. The cDNA sequencing approach could over-represent high-TCR-expressing cells.

The sequence was collected from a man in his thirties or forties with type 1 diabetes. Sequencing was performed on naive CD4+ T cells from blood. The chain carries TRBV18 and TRBJ2-7; possibly TRBD2 for D (6 bases). In nucleotides, the CDR3 is TGTGCCAGCTCACCCGGGGGTAACGAGCAGTACTTC. It specifies CASSPGGNEQYF.